The next 9 T cell receptor beta chains were all read from a single sample in a study of blood T cells in healthy people across ages. Then a second PCR, running roughly 7 to 11 cycles, was carried out with a sample-barcoded 5' primer and a J-beta primer mix. One entry per CDR3 protein results from TCRdb running MiXCR on the 5' RACE reads. Of 1.5 million to 2 million distinct CDR3 sequences listed, around 36% are singletons. The sample comprised blood. These receptors were taken from a woman in her 30s in good health.

The chain has TRBV4-2 and TRBJ2-7, with D possibly matching TRBD2 (6 bases). V was pared by 4 bases and J by 9 bases, with 22 bases between. CDR3 length: 15 amino acids. Germline V gene lookup returns CDR1 LGHNA and CDR2 YNFKEQ. The CDR3 bases are TGTGCCAGCAGCCCCGACCCCGGGACTTTCATCGGGCAGTACTTC. Encoded protein: CASSPDPGTFIGQYF.

The chain couples TRBV29-1 to TRBJ1-2; 12 nucleotides align to TRBD1. V trimming: 4 bases; J trimming: 7 bases; junction bases outside the gene matches: 4. CDR3 size: 13 residues. Looked up from germline, CDR1 is SQVTM and CDR2 is ANQGSEA. CDR3 residues: CSVVGQGAFGYTF. DNA of the CDR3: TGCAGCGTTGTGGGACAGGGGGCCTTTGGCTACACCTTC.

In its sample, this clonotype was seen a few times. This chain joins TRBV11-2 and TRBJ2-5; D is uncertain. The CDR3 runs to 11 residues. V was trimmed by 4 bases and J by 11 bases, leaving 11 bases between them. The germline V gene encodes CDR1 SGHAT and CDR2 FQNNGV. This chain's CDR3 is CASSSRDKQYF. The CDR3 DNA follows: TGTGCCAGCAGCTCCCGTGACAAGCAGTACTTC.

The sample holds a few counts of this clonotype. This rearrangement joins TRBV6-1 to TRBJ2-3; 11 bases line up with TRBD2. The V and J ends lost 2 bases and 5 bases, in that order; junction bases with no gene match: 6. Germline lookup yields CDR1 MNHNS and CDR2 SASEGT. The CDR3 consists of 16 residues. CDR3 in DNA: TGTGCCAGCAGTGAACAACTAGCGGGAGTTGGAGATACGCAGTATTTT. Encoded protein: CASSEQLAGVGDTQYF.

The sample holds a few counts of this clonotype. At one end the junction does not follow the germline gene, possibly because of a read error. DNA for the CDR3: TGTGCCAGCAGCTTATCACAGGACAGCTACTATGGCTACACCTTC. It translates to CASSLSQDSYYGYTF. This chain uses TRBV27 with TRBJ1-2; maybe TRBD1 (6 bases). Germline lookup yields CDR1 MNHEY and CDR2 SMNVEV (reference sequence). The CDR3 has 15 amino acids.

V gene TRBV10-2 combines with J gene TRBJ2-5; 7 bases align to TRBD1. This CDR3 region has 14 residues. Per germline, CDR1 WSHSY and CDR2 SAAADI. Germline trimming cut 3 bases from V and 3 bases from J; bases unmatched to any gene: 4. In DNA, the CDR3 is TGCGCCAGCAGTGACTCGACAGGGAAAGAGACCCAGTACTTC. Translated: CASSDSTGKETQYF.

This clonotype was counted between two and nine times. The chain employs TRBV25-1 and TRBJ1-6; no reliable D call. Germline-derived CDR1 and CDR2 are MGHDK and SYGVNS. This CDR3 contains 13 residues. V lost 0 bases, J lost 8 bases, and 5 bases lay in between. This CDR3 reads CASSEYHDSPLHF. CDR3 DNA sequence: TGTGCCAGCAGTGAATATCATGATTCACCCCTCCACTTT.

The chain combines TRBV27 with TRBJ2-3; D perhaps matches TRBD1 (5 bases). This CDR3 spans 18 amino acids. V dropped 5 bases and J dropped 0 bases, with 21 bases sitting between them. CDR1 is MNHEY and CDR2 is SMNVEV in the germline V gene (reference sequence). CDR3 DNA sequence: TGTGCCAGCAGTCCGAGGTTCTCTACAGGAGTTAGCACAGATACGCAGTATTTT. It is translated as CASSPRFSTGVSTDTQYF.

This clonotype was seen many times. The chain combines TRBV29-1 with TRBJ1-2; TRBD1 is a possible D gene (6 bases). Germline V gene sequence: CDR1 SQVTM, CDR2 ANQGSEA. The length of the CDR3 is 12 residues. Trimming removed 6 bases from V and 3 bases from J, with 11 bases in between. CDR3 in DNA: TGCAGCGTGGGGGCTGGGGACTATGGCTACACCTTC. It codes for CSVGAGDYGYTF.